What follows are 28 T cell receptor beta chains derived from one specimen sequenced in a study of cytomegalovirus exposure and HLA in healthy donors. The PCR contained 60 Vbeta and 13 Jbeta primers. The repertoire was sequenced with immunoSEQ multiplex PCR; TCRdb's copy has only in-frame clones and lacks some. The sample holds fewer than 300,000 clones, about four fifths seen once. Material for sequencing was PBMCs. The origin of the receptors is a girl aged 2 to 9 in good health and CMV-seronegative.

The chain joins TRBV7-6 to TRBJ2-7; D is unresolved. This CDR3 region has 13 residues. Looked up from germline, CDR1 is SGHVS and CDR2 is FNYEAQ. V was shortened by 7 bases and J by 4 bases, with 14 bases between the two germline ends. The CDR3 DNA is TGTGCCAGCACGCCTAAGTCGGGTTACGAGCAGTACTTC. As protein: CASTPKSGYEQYF.

The rearrangement joins TRBV19 to TRBJ1-5; TRBD1 might be the D (5 bases). This CDR3 contains 15 residues. V dropped 7 bases and J dropped 0 bases, with 13 bases sitting between them. Germline-derived CDR1 and CDR2 are LNHDA and SQIVND (reference sequence). The CDR3 sequence is CASTGSSYSNQPQHF. The CDR3 bases are TGTGCCAGTACAGGGTCCTCCTATAGCAATCAGCCCCAGCATTTT.

This clone has a handful of counts. The chain employs TRBV11-2 and TRBJ2-7; D remains ambiguous. Trimming pared 1 base from V and 7 bases from J, leaving 14 bases between. The CDR3 totals 14 residues. Germline values: CDR1 SGHAT, CDR2 FQNNGV. The CDR3, as DNA: TGTGCCAGCAGCTTAGGGCGCATCATCGGGGAGCAGTACTTC. Residues: CASSLGRIIGEQYF.

The chain is built from TRBV2 and TRBJ2-4, with TRBD1 matching 7 bases. The germline V gene encodes CDR1 SNHLY and CDR2 FYNNEI. Trimming removed 4 bases from V and 6 bases from J; junction bases left unmatched: 6. CDR3 length: 14 residues. The CDR3 loop is CASSGTGVRNIQYF. For the CDR3, the DNA is TGTGCCAGCAGTGGGACAGGAGTAAGAAACATTCAGTACTTC.

This clone came up once. One end of the junction varies from germline; a read error may be responsible. J is TRBJ2-7 and V is TRBV7-9, with D possibly matching TRBD1 (6 bases). Germline CDR1 SEHNR, CDR2 FQNEAQ (reference sequence). This CDR3 has 15 residues. CDR3 DNA: TGTTCCAGCAGCCCAACTAGGACAGATAATTGGAGGCAGTACTTC. Amino acid sequence: CSSSPTRTDNWRQYF. The full variable domain, in which reference TRBV7-9 and TRBJ2-7 provide the parts outside the CDR3, is DTGVSQNPRHKITKRGQNVTFRCDPISEHNRLYWYRQTLGQGPEFLTYFQNEAQLEKSRLLSDRFSAERPKGSFSTLEIQRTEQGDSAMYLCSSSPTRTDNWRQYFGPGTRLTVT.

This clone was found a few times. The genes are TRBV5-1 and TRBJ2-3; 11 bases map to TRBD2. V gave up 1 base and J gave up 3 bases; unmatched junction bases: 4. The CDR3 spans 16 residues. In germline, CDR1 is SGHRS, CDR2 YFSETQ. DNA for the CDR3: TGCGCCAGCAGCTTGACTAGCGGGAGTCGGACAGATACGCAGTATTTT. Its translation is CASSLTSGSRTDTQYF.

This clone was detected a few times. This chain joins TRBV19 and TRBJ1-6, with 9 bases matching TRBD1. J was trimmed by 8 bases and V by 3 bases; bases with no gene match: 5. The CDR3 is made up of 15 amino acids. The V gene's germline CDR1 is LNHDA and CDR2 SQIVND (reference sequence). For the CDR3, the DNA is TGTGCCAGTAGTATTGGGACAGGGTGGGATTCACCCCTCCACTTT. Translation: CASSIGTGWDSPLHF.

About this clone itself: Relative to the germline gene, one junction end is altered; a read error may explain this. J is TRBJ1-4 and V is TRBV7-9; D perhaps matches TRBD1 (6 bases). Per germline, CDR1 SEHNR and CDR2 FQNEAQ (reference sequence). The CDR3 spans 14 residues. The CDR3 DNA is TGTTCCAGCAGCTTAGGACAGATTAATGAAAAACTGTTTTTT. Its translation: CSSSLGQINEKLFF.

The chain employs TRBV11-3 and TRBJ2-7; D possibly corresponds to TRBD2 (6 bases). V gave up 5 bases and J gave up 2 bases, with 16 bases separating them. The length of the CDR3 is 15 residues. Per the germline V gene, CDR1 is SGHNT and CDR2 is YENEEA. Here the CDR3 reads CASSAQAGRAYEQYF. CDR3 bases: TGTGCCAGCAGCGCTCAGGCGGGGAGAGCCTACGAGCAGTACTTC.

V gene TRBV2 combines with J gene TRBJ1-5; D is uncertain. This CDR3 has 13 residues. V dropped 4 bases and J dropped 4 bases, with 8 bases sitting between them. Germline assignment: CDR1 SNHLY and CDR2 FYNNEI. As DNA, the CDR3 is TGTGCCAGCAGTGGTCAGTCAAATCAGCCCCAGCATTTT. It encodes CASSGQSNQPQHF.

The genes are TRBV6-1 and TRBJ1-2; no clear D gene. CDR3 length: 13 residues. Trimming left V 7 bases short and J 5 bases short, with 14 bases between. Germline-derived CDR1 and CDR2 are MNHNS and SASEGT. The CDR3: CASKLESGYGYTF. CDR3 sequence (DNA): TGTGCCAGCAAACTAGAATCGGGATATGGCTACACCTTC.

The V and J genes are TRBV28 and TRBJ2-5; 8 bases line up with TRBD2. CDR1 and CDR2 from the germline V gene are MDHEN and SYDVKM. The CDR3 runs 13 residues. V lost 6 bases and J lost 3; bases outside the gene matches: 3. Written as DNA, the CDR3 is TGTGCCAGCAGCACACTAGCGGAAGAGACCCAGTACTTC. Its protein product is CASSTLAEETQYF.

This rearrangement joins TRBV2 to TRBJ1-5; 9 bases map to TRBD1. This CDR3 contains 14 residues. Germline V gene sequence: CDR1 SNHLY, CDR2 FYNNEI. Germline trimming cut 4 bases from V and 4 bases from J; bases unmatched to any gene: 2. The CDR3 DNA reads TGTGCCAGCAGTGCAGGGACAGGGAATCAGCCCCAGCATTTT. Translating it yields CASSAGTGNQPQHF. The entire variable domain, with the rest obtained from reference TRBV2 and TRBJ1-5, is as follows: EPEVTQTPSHQVTQMGQEVILRCVPISNHLYFYWYRQILGQKVEFLVSFYNNEISEKSEIFDDQFSVERPDGSNFTLKIRSTKLEDSAMYFCASSAGTGNQPQHFGDGTRLSIL.

This CDR3 is CASSFLGLAGGSNEQFF. The CDR3 nucleotides read TGTGCCAGCAGCTTCTTGGGACTAGCGGGAGGGTCCAATGAGCAGTTCTTC. This chain uses TRBV11-2 with TRBJ2-1; TRBD2 matches at 16 bases. The J segment lost 6 bases and the V segment lost 3 bases, leaving 5 bases of the junction unmatched. Germline V lookup: CDR1 SGHAT, CDR2 FQNNGV. CDR3 length: 17 residues.

The chain employs TRBV10-2 and TRBJ2-2; 11 bases are shared with TRBD2. Per the germline V gene, CDR1 is WSHSY and CDR2 is SAAADI. V was clipped by 4 bases and J by 4 bases; unmatched bases: 2. The CDR3 contains 15 residues. The CDR3: CASSVTSGSTGELFF. The CDR3, as DNA: TGCGCCAGCAGTGTCACTAGCGGGAGCACCGGGGAGCTGTTTTTT.

CDR3 DNA sequence: TGTGCCAGCAGCCCGGGGTATGGAGATCACGAGCAGTACTTC. It is translated as CASSPGYGDHEQYF. The chain uses TRBV11-2 and TRBJ2-7, with D possibly matching TRBD2 (5 bases). This CDR3 is built from 14 residues. Germline V gene lookup returns CDR1 SGHAT and CDR2 FQNNGV. The ends were cut back, 5 bases at V and 5 bases at J, with 16 bases in the middle.

V and J are TRBV6-6 and TRBJ2-7; 9 bases agree with TRBD1. CDR3 length: 14 residues. Germline lookup yields CDR1 MNHNY and CDR2 SVGAGI (reference sequence). Trimming at V came to 7 bases and at J to 2 bases, leaving 6 bases not matched to a gene. The CDR3 sequence: CASTRDRDPYEQYF. For the CDR3, the DNA is TGTGCCAGCACCCGGGACAGGGATCCCTACGAGCAGTACTTC.

This clone was seen once. The J gene is TRBJ1-1, the V gene TRBV2; the match to TRBD1 covers 8 bases. The CDR3 runs to 14 residues. The trim removed 6 bases at V and 6 bases at J, leaving 9 bases unmatched. The germline CDR1 and CDR2 sequences are SNHLY and FYNNEI. The CDR3 region has the DNA TGTGCCAGCAGGCGAGCTCCGGGACAGGCTGAAGCTTTCTTT. Translation: CASRRAPGQAEAFF.

The chain is built from TRBV6-1 and TRBJ2-4, with D hard to call. The CDR3 extends over 15 amino acids. Trimming pared 2 bases from V and 0 bases from J, leaving 8 bases between. The germline V gene encodes CDR1 MNHNS and CDR2 SASEGT. The CDR3 DNA is TGTGCCAGCAGTGAACTCCTCCTAGCCAAAAACATTCAGTACTTC. Translating gives CASSELLLAKNIQYF.

The chain couples TRBV18 to TRBJ1-5, with D possibly matching TRBD1 (5 bases). The V end was cut by 0 bases, the J end by 2 bases, with 14 bases between. This CDR3 is built from 17 residues. Germline loops: CDR1 KGHSH, CDR2 LQKENI. This CDR3 is CASSPPPGLFGNQPQHF. The DNA for the CDR3 is TGTGCCAGCTCACCACCCCCAGGGCTTTTCGGCAATCAGCCCCAGCATTTT.

The V and J genes are TRBV4-1 and TRBJ2-7; D possibly corresponds to TRBD1 (6 bases). The V gene's germline CDR1 is MGHRA and CDR2 YSYEKL. The V and J ends lost 1 base and 2 bases respectively, with 15 bases between them. The CDR3 has 16 residues. The CDR3 is CASSQVNWGQTYEQYF. The CDR3 DNA follows: TGCGCCAGCAGCCAAGTAAACTGGGGGCAGACCTACGAGCAGTACTTC.

This clone was recorded only once. The chain is built from TRBV5-1 and TRBJ1-4, with D maybe TRBD1 (5 bases). Germline V gene sequence: CDR1 SGHRS, CDR2 YFSETQ. There are 13 residues in the CDR3. The V end lost 0 bases, the J end lost 11 bases, and 11 bases lay between the germline ends. The CDR3 loop reads CASSLDRGDKLFF. CDR3 DNA sequence: TGCGCCAGCAGCTTGGACCGCGGGGACAAACTGTTTTTT.

The V gene is TRBV4-1, the J gene TRBJ2-2; 9 bases match TRBD1. Germline lookup yields CDR1 MGHRA and CDR2 YSYEKL. V was clipped by 3 bases and J by 4 bases; unmatched bases: 6. The CDR3 totals 16 residues. CDR3: CASSQNRGRGTGELFF. CDR3 DNA sequence: TGCGCCAGCAGCCAGAACAGGGGGCGAGGCACCGGGGAGCTGTTTTTT.

The chain is built from TRBV28 and TRBJ2-1, with TRBD2 matching 10 bases. V shed 4 bases and J 0 bases; nucleotides not matched to a gene: 0. Germline CDR1 and CDR2: MDHEN and SYDVKM. The CDR3 is 15 amino acids. DNA for the CDR3: TGTGCCAGCAGTTCTAGCGGGAGCTCCTACAATGAGCAGTTCTTC. Translated, it gives CASSSSGSSYNEQFF.

This clone occurred a few times. V is TRBV2 and J is TRBJ1-3; D is ambiguous. Trimming cost V 4 bases and J 4 bases, with 14 bases left between them. The CDR3 is made up of 15 amino acids. CDR1 and CDR2 from the germline V gene are SNHLY and FYNNEI. CDR3 sequence: CASSGGQGRGNTIYF. CDR3 nucleotide sequence: TGTGCCAGCAGTGGGGGTCAAGGGAGGGGAAACACCATATATTTT.

The count of this clone is one. The chain is built from TRBV5-4 and TRBJ2-3; 10 nucleotides match TRBD2. The CDR3 runs to 17 residues. Germline V gives CDR1 SGHNT, CDR2 YYREEE (reference sequence). After removal of 4 bases from V and 3 bases from J, the junction contained 11 bases not matched to a gene. In DNA, the CDR3 is TGTGCCAGCAGCAATGGGTTCCTAGCGGGAGTGACAGATACGCAGTATTTT. This sequence encodes CASSNGFLAGVTDTQYF.

The chain couples TRBV6-1 to TRBJ2-1; 10 bases map to TRBD1. CDR3 size: 15 residues. Germline trimming cut 7 bases from V and 8 bases from J; bases unmatched to any gene: 11. Germline V gene sequence: CDR1 MNHNS, CDR2 SASEGT. This CDR3 is CASITGTGDVDEQFF. Here the CDR3 DNA reads TGTGCCAGCATCACCGGGACAGGGGATGTCGATGAGCAGTTCTTC.

The rearrangement links TRBV2 to TRBJ2-2; 8 bases match TRBD1. The CDR3 runs 15 residues. V shed 6 bases and J 3 bases; nucleotides not matched to a gene: 6. Per the germline V gene, CDR1 is SNHLY and CDR2 is FYNNEI. Here the CDR3 DNA reads TGTGCCAGCAGGACGACAGGGGCGTACACCGGGGAGCTGTTTTTT. It codes for CASRTTGAYTGELFF. The full variable domain, in which reference TRBV2 and TRBJ2-2 provide the parts outside the CDR3, is EPEVTQTPSHQVTQMGQEVILRCVPISNHLYFYWYRQILGQKVEFLVSFYNNEISEKSEIFDDQFSVERPDGSNFTLKIRSTKLEDSAMYFCASRTTGAYTGELFFGEGSRLTVL.